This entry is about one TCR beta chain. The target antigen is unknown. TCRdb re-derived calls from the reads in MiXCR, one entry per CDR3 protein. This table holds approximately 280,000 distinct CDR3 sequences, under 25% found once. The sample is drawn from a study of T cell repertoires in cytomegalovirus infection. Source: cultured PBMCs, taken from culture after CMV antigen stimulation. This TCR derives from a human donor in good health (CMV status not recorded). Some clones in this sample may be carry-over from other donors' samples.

The CDR3: CASSLLPGGETQYF. The CDR3 DNA sequence: TGTGCCAGCAGCTTATTGCCGGGAGGAGAGACCCAGTACTTC. This chain connects TRBV7-3 to TRBJ2-5, with TRBD2 matching over 7 bases. The CDR3 length is 14 residues. Germline loops: CDR1 SGHTA, CDR2 FQGTGA. The junction had 4 bases not matched to a gene; V was cut back by 2 bases and J by 4 bases.